This TCR beta chain was captured by sequencing in a study of T-cell reconstitution after alpha-beta-depleted transplantation in children. V was trimmed by 5 bases and J by 5 bases, leaving 15 bases between them. The CDR3 loop spans 15 amino acids. Germline loops: CDR1 SGHTA, CDR2 FQGNSA. This clonotype was recorded a few times. The TCRbeta library was prepared with unique molecular identifiers. MiXCR, run by TCRdb on the PCR reads, gives a single entry per CDR3 protein. The sample lists fewer than 500,000 distinct CDR3 sequences; about 45% were seen once. This chain connects TRBV7-2 to TRBJ2-2; D tentatively fits TRBD1 or TRBD2 (6 bases each). This sample comprised PBMCs, obtained before TCRalphabeta/CD19-depleted stem cell transplant. The sequence derives from a girl aged 2 to 9 with aplastic anemia, due to receive a stem cell transplant. CDR3 protein: CASSLDGGNTGELFF. As DNA, the CDR3 is TGTGCCAGCAGCCTTGACGGGGGCAATACCGGGGAGCTGTTTTTT.